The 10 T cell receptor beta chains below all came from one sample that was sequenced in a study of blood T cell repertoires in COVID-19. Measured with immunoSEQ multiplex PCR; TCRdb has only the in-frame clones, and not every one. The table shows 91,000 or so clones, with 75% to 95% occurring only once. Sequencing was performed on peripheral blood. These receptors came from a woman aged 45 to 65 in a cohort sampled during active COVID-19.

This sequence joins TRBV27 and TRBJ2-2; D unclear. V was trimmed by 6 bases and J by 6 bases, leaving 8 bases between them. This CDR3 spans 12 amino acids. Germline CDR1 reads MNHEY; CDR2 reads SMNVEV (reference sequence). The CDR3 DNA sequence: TGTGCCAGCAGCGCGGCAGCCGGGGAGCTGTTTTTT. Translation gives CASSAAAGELFF.

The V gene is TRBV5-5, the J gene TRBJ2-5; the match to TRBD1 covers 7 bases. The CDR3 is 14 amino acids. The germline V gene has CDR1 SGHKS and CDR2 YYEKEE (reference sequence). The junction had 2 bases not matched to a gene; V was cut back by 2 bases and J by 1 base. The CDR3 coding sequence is TGTGCCAGCAGCTTAAGGGGGCCCCAAGAGACCCAGTACTTC. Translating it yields CASSLRGPQETQYF.

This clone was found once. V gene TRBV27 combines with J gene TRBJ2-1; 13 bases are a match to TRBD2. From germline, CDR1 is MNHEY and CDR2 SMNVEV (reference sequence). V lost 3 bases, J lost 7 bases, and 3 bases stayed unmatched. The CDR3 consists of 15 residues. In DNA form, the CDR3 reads TGTGCCAGCAGTTTCGGGACTAGCGGGGCTAATGAGCAGTTCTTC. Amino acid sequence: CASSFGTSGANEQFF.

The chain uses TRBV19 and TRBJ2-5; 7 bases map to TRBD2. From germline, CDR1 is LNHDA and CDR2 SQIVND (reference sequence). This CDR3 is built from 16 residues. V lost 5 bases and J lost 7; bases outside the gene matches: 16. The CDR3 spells CASSSSGGLKTGTQYF. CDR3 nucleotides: TGTGCCAGTAGTTCGTCGGGAGGCCTCAAAACCGGGACCCAGTACTTC.

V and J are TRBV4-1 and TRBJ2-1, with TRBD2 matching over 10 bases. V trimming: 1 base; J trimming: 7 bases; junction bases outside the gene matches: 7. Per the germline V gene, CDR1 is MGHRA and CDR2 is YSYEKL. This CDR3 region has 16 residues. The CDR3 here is CASSQARLAGANEQFF. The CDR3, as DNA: TGCGCCAGCAGCCAAGCAAGGCTAGCGGGAGCAAATGAGCAGTTCTTC.

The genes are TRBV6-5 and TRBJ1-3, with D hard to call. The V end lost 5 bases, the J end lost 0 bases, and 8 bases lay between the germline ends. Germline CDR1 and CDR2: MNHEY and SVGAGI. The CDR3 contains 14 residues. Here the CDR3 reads CASSSGSSGNTIYF. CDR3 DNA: TGTGCCAGCAGTAGCGGGAGCTCTGGAAACACCATATATTTT.

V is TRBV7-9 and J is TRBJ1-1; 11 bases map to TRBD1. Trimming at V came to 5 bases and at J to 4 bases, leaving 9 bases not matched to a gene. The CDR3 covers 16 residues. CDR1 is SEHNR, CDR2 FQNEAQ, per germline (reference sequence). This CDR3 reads CASSRGQGGGGTEAFF. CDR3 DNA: TGTGCCAGCAGCCGGGGACAGGGGGGTGGAGGCACTGAAGCTTTCTTT.

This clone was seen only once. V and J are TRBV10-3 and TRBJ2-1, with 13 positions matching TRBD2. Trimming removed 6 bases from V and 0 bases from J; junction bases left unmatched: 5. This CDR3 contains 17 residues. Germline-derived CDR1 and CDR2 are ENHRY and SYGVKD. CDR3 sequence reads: CAIRGTSGDSSYNEQFF. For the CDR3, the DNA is TGTGCCATCAGGGGGACTAGCGGGGATAGCTCCTACAATGAGCAGTTCTTC.

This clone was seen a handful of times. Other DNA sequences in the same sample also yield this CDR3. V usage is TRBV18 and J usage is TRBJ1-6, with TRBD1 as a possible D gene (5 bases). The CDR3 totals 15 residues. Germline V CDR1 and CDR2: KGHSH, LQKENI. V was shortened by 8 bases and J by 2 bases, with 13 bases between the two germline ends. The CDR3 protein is CASSPAGTYNSPLHF. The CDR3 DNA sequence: TGTGCCAGCAGCCCCGCAGGGACCTATAATTCACCCCTCCACTTT.

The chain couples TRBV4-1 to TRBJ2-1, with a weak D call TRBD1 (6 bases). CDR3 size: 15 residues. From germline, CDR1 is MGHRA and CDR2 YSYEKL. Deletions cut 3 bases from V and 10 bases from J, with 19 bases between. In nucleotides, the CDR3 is TGCGCCAGCAGCCATCCCCTCCGGGACAAGCGGGAGCAGTTCTTC. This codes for CASSHPLRDKREQFF.